This T cell receptor beta chain derives from a study of blood T cells in healthy people across ages. The CDR3 sequence is 14 residues long. CDR1 is WNHNN and CDR2 is SYGVQD in the germline V gene (reference sequence). Using a J-beta primer mix together with a sample-barcoded 5' primer, a second PCR was run for roughly 7 to 12 cycles. TCRdb recomputed calls from the 5' RACE reads with MiXCR, one row per CDR3 protein. The repertoire includes hundreds of thousands of distinct CDR3 sequences, about 20% of them detected once, and about 22% sits in the top ten. Only a few counts were recorded for this clonotype. At one end the junction does not follow the germline gene, possibly because of a read error.

The gene calls are TRBV10-1 and TRBJ2-1, with 8 bases fitting TRBD2. The source of this sequence is a man between 65 and 85 years old in good health. The material sequenced was blood. The CDR3 region has the DNA TGCGCCTGCAGCAGTAGCGGGGACTACAATGAGCAGTTCTTC. As protein: CACSSSGDYNEQFF.